These 18 T cell receptor beta chains came from one sample sequenced in a study of technical replicates of blood from a few donors. This table comes from immunoSEQ multiplex PCR, and its TCRdb copy is limited to in-frame clones, with some not included. This sample has around 81,000 clones; more than 80% occur once, and the top ten carry 3% to 4.5%. The source material was PBMCs. These receptors all stem from a human donor in good health. Some clones in this sample may be carry-over from other donors' samples.

For the CDR3, the DNA is TGTGCCAGCTCCTCGCGGGACCTCTCTAGGGAGCAGTACTTC. This gives the protein CASSSRDLSREQYF. The J gene is TRBJ2-7, the V gene TRBV7-8; D may be TRBD2 (6 bases). The CDR3 consists of 14 residues. Germline loops: CDR1 SGHVS, CDR2 FQNEAQ. Trimming took 8 bases from V and 7 from J, leaving 21 bases between them.

CDR3: CASSISEEQYF. The CDR3 coding sequence is TGTGCCAGTAGTATTTCAGAAGAGCAGTACTTC. The chain combines TRBV19 with TRBJ2-7, with unresolved D. The CDR3 sequence is 11 residues long. The germline V gene encodes CDR1 LNHDA and CDR2 SQIVND (reference sequence). The ends were cut back, 3 bases at V and 7 bases at J, with 7 bases in the middle. The whole variable domain, remainder taken from reference TRBV19 and TRBJ2-7, is DGGITQSPKYLFRKEGQNVTLSCEQNLNHDAMYWYRQDPGQGLRLIYYSQIVNDFQKGDIAEGYSVSREKKESFPLTVTSAQKNPTAFYLCASSISEEQYFGPGTRLTVT.

The chain links TRBV28 to TRBJ1-2; D is undetermined. CDR1 is MDHEN, CDR2 SYDVKM, per germline. V lost 5 bases and J lost 10, with 11 bases in between. The CDR3 runs 11 residues. Here the CDR3 DNA reads TGTGCCAGCAGTCTGTTTGGGCCCTACACCTTC. Translation: CASSLFGPYTF.

The V gene is TRBV5-1, the J gene TRBJ2-7, with D perhaps matching TRBD2 (6 bases). The CDR3 extends over 13 amino acids. Germline values: CDR1 SGHRS, CDR2 YFSETQ. The ends were cut back, 4 bases at V and 3 bases at J, with 11 bases in the middle. The CDR3 DNA sequence: TGCGCCAGCAGCCTTACTAGCAGCTACGAGCAGTACTTC. Residues: CASSLTSSYEQYF.

The chain joins TRBV5-1 to TRBJ2-5; 7 positions agree with TRBD1. Unmatched junction bases numbered 11, after V lost 2 bases and J lost 4 bases. Germline CDR1 SGHRS, CDR2 YFSETQ. The CDR3 is made up of 16 amino acids. CDR3 DNA: TGCGCCAGCAGCTTAAACAGGGGTTTGCCCGGAGAGACCCAGTACTTC. Encoded protein: CASSLNRGLPGETQYF.

Concerning this clone itself: The junction shows a germline mismatch at one end, possibly a read error. The J gene is TRBJ1-1, the V gene TRBV18; D gene ambiguous. The CDR3 spans 13 residues. Germline CDR1 is KGHSH and CDR2 is LQKENI. The CDR3 DNA sequence: TGTGCCAGCTTACCAAGCTCGAACACTGAAGCTTTCTTT. It translates to CASLPSSNTEAFF.

The chain employs TRBV7-9 and TRBJ1-6, with D tentatively TRBD1 (6 bases). This CDR3 spans 13 amino acids. Germline loops: CDR1 SEHNR, CDR2 FQNEAQ (reference sequence). V lost 5 bases, J lost 5 bases, and 7 bases lay in between. In nucleotides, the CDR3 is TGTGCCAGCAGCCGACAGGATAATTCACCCCTCCACTTT. It encodes CASSRQDNSPLHF.

The CDR3 coding sequence is TGTGCCAGCAGCGTCTGGACTAGTAGGTATGAGCAGTTCTTC. Protein sequence: CASSVWTSRYEQFF. The chain couples TRBV9 to TRBJ2-1; 7 bases map to TRBD2. The V gene end was trimmed by 2 bases and the J gene end by 8 bases; junction bases not matched to a gene: 7. CDR1 and CDR2 (germline): SGDLS, YYNGEE. CDR3 size: 14 residues.

This rearrangement joins TRBV5-4 to TRBJ2-5, with 8 bases matching TRBD2. The better agreement between TRBJ2-7 and the DNA end casts doubt on the J call. Germline assignment: CDR1 SGHNT and CDR2 YYREEE (reference sequence). CDR3 size: 15 residues. The CDR3 loop reads CASSPPGLVPYEQYF. The CDR3, as DNA: TGTGCCAGCAGCCCCCCGGGACTAGTACCATACGAGCAGTACTTC.

The chain recombines TRBV5-4 with TRBJ1-2; 8 nucleotides match TRBD1. CDR1 is SGHNT and CDR2 is YYREEE in the germline V gene (reference sequence). After removal of 0 bases from V and 4 bases from J, the junction contained 5 bases not matched to a gene. This CDR3 comprises 15 residues. The CDR3 bases are TGTGCCAGCAGCTTGGGACAGGGGACCACCTATGGCTACACCTTC. Translating it yields CASSLGQGTTYGYTF.

The chain has TRBV30 and TRBJ1-5, with 11 bases matching TRBD1. CDR1 is GTSNPN and CDR2 is SVGIG in the germline V gene (reference sequence). V lost 5 bases and J lost 5; bases outside the gene matches: 5. CDR3 size: 14 residues. CDR3 sequence: CAWGGTGGYQPQHF. In DNA form, the CDR3 reads TGTGCCTGGGGAGGGACAGGGGGGTATCAGCCCCAGCATTTT. Complete variable domain (other parts from reference TRBV30 and TRBJ1-5): SQTIHQWPATLVQPVGSPLSLECTVEGTSNPNLYWYRQAAGRGLQLLFYSVGIGQISSEVPQNLSASRPQDRQFILSSKKLLLSDSGFYLCAWGGTGGYQPQHFGDGTRLSIL.

V and J are TRBV5-6 and TRBJ2-3, with 13 bases that match TRBD2. CDR3 length: 15 amino acids. The germline V gene encodes CDR1 SGHDT and CDR2 YYEEEE. Losses at the gene ends were 4 bases for V and 8 bases for J; bases not matched to a gene: 7. In nucleotides, the CDR3 is TGTGCCAGCAGCGCACTAGCGGGGGGGCTAGGTACGCAGTATTTT. It yields the protein CASSALAGGLGTQYF.

This rearrangement joins TRBV6-5 to TRBJ2-7; D perhaps matches TRBD1 (6 bases). The CDR3 contains 16 residues. Trimming took 0 bases from V and 2 from J, leaving 14 bases between them. Germline CDR1 and CDR2: MNHEY and SVGAGI. This CDR3 is CASSYSSGGWTYEQYF. The DNA for the CDR3 is TGTGCCAGCAGTTACTCTTCTGGGGGCTGGACCTACGAGCAGTACTTC.

The chain links TRBV7-2 to TRBJ1-1; D call uncertain. Germline V gene lookup returns CDR1 SGHTA and CDR2 FQGNSA. V was trimmed by 3 bases and J by 3 bases, leaving 8 bases between them. CDR3 size: 13 residues. CDR3 DNA: TGTGCCAGCAGCTTTGAGGTTGACACTGAAGCTTTCTTT. It translates to CASSFEVDTEAFF.

The rearrangement uses TRBV7-2 and TRBJ1-5; 12 nucleotides line up with TRBD1. Germline loops: CDR1 SGHTA, CDR2 FQGNSA. With 5 bases clipped from V and 1 base from J, the junction kept 6 bases outside the gene matches. The CDR3 consists of 17 residues. CDR3 amino acids: CASSPGTGGASNQPQHF. DNA of the CDR3: TGTGCCAGCAGCCCAGGGACAGGGGGCGCGAGCAATCAGCCCCAGCATTTT.

The chain uses TRBV5-4 and TRBJ1-2, with no clear D. Trimming left V 5 bases short and J 6 bases short, with 14 bases between. Per germline, CDR1 SGHNT and CDR2 YYREEE (reference sequence). The CDR3 totals 13 residues. The CDR3 DNA reads as TGTGCCAGCAGAAGCGGGGAGGAGCATGGCTACACCTTC. Translating gives CASRSGEEHGYTF.

V is TRBV6-5 and J is TRBJ1-5, with D possibly TRBD1 on 6 matching bases. The germline gives CDR1 MNHEY, CDR2 SVGAGI. Trimming cost V 6 bases and J 4 bases, with 13 bases left between them. The CDR3 sequence is 14 residues long. CDR3 in DNA: TGTGCCAGCAGGACTGGACAGCGGAATCAGCCCCAGCATTTT. Protein product: CASRTGQRNQPQHF.

The chain links TRBV9 to TRBJ1-2; D possibly corresponds to TRBD1 (5 bases). Germline CDR1 reads SGDLS; CDR2 reads YYNGEE. The V and J ends lost 3 bases and 0 bases respectively, with 12 bases between them. The CDR3 loop spans 15 amino acids. The CDR3, as DNA: TGTGCCAGCAGCGCCGTGGAGGGGCCTAACTATGGCTACACCTTC. It codes for CASSAVEGPNYGYTF.